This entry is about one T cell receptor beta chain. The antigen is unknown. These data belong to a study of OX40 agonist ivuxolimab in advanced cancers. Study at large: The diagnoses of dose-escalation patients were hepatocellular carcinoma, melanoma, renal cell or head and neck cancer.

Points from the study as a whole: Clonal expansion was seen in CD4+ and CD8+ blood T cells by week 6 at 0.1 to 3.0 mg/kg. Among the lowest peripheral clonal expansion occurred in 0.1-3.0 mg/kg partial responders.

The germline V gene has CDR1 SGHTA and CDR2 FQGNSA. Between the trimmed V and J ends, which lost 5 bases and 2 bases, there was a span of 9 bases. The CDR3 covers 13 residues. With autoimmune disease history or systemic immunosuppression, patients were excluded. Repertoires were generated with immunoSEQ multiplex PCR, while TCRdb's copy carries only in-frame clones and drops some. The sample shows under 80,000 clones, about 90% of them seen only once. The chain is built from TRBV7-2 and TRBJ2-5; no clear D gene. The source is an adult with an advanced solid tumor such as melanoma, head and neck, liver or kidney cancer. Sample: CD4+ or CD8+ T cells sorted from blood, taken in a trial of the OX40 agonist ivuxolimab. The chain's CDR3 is CASSPRVQETQYF. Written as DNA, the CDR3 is TGTGCCAGCAGCCCCCGAGTACAAGAGACCCAGTACTTC.